These 9 T cell receptor beta chains were all obtained from the same sample, sequenced in a study of Ad26.COV2.S vaccination and SARS-CoV-2 variants. The data were produced by immunoSEQ multiplex PCR, yet TCRdb's version contains in-frame clones alone and is incomplete. Among 400,000 to 450,000 clones listed, around 92% were seen once. Treatment of the sample: over 15 received Ad26.COV2.S at low or high dose, single or two shots; 5 received placebo; per-sample allocation not given. Samples were taken on day 63 after the first vaccine or placebo injection. Sequencing was performed on peripheral blood, taken in a trial of Ad26.COV2.S vaccine versus placebo. These TCRs come from a person between 18 and 65 years old who received the Ad26.COV2.S COVID-19 vaccine or a placebo.

This chain uses TRBV7-9 with TRBJ2-3; 9 nucleotides agree with TRBD1. CDR3 length equals 15 residues. In germline, CDR1 is SEHNR, CDR2 FQNEAQ (reference sequence). The V segment lost 2 bases and the J segment 2 bases; nucleotides outside the gene matches: 2. CDR3 loop: CASSLRTGVTDTQYF. CDR3 coding DNA: TGTGCCAGCAGCTTACGGACAGGGGTCACAGATACGCAGTATTTT.

In the case of this clone: A read error may produce the germline difference seen at one junction end. V usage is TRBV28 and J usage is TRBJ2-4, with TRBD2 identical over 7 bases. CDR3 length: 14 residues. Germline CDR1 reads MDHEN; CDR2 reads SYDVKM. CDR3 sequence reads: CAISAGVNKNIQYF. In DNA form, the CDR3 reads TGTGCCATCAGTGCGGGGGTAAACAAAAACATTCAGTACTTC.

The J gene is TRBJ2-7, the V gene TRBV7-2; TRBD2 agrees at 12 bases. CDR1 and CDR2 (germline): SGHTA, FQGNSA. V shed 5 bases, J shed 2 bases, and the junction held 13 bases outside the gene matches. The CDR3 spans 18 residues. DNA for the CDR3: TGTGCCAGCAGCCTTATTGGGTCTAGCGGGGGGGCTACCTACGAGCAGTACTTC. Its protein product is CASSLIGSSGGATYEQYF.

The chain employs TRBV12-5 and TRBJ2-3, with 8 bases matching TRBD1. V lost 6 bases and J lost 4; bases outside the gene matches: 6. Germline CDR1 LGHNT, CDR2 FRNRAP. The CDR3 totals 14 residues. This CDR3 is CASGDRAFSDTQYF. CDR3 nucleotide sequence: TGTGCTAGTGGGGACAGGGCTTTCTCAGATACGCAGTATTTT.

The V and J genes are TRBV30 and TRBJ1-5, with TRBD1 as a possible D gene (6 bases). Trimming cost V 2 bases and J 4 bases, with 9 bases left between them. CDR3 length equals 13 residues. Germline-derived CDR1 and CDR2 are GTSNPN and SVGIG (reference sequence). The CDR3 DNA sequence: TGTGCCTGGAGTCGGGGGCGTAATCAGCCCCAGCATTTT. Protein sequence: CAWSRGRNQPQHF.

This chain joins TRBV3-1 (or the pseudogene TRBV3-2) and TRBJ2-2, with TRBD2 matching 10 bases. With 4 bases clipped from V and 2 bases from J, the junction kept 4 bases outside the gene matches. Germline values: CDR1 LGHDT, CDR2 YNNKEL (reference sequence). The CDR3 is 16 residues long. CDR3 nucleotide sequence: TGTGCCAGCAGCCGCCGGACTAGCGGCAACACCGGGGAGCTGTTTTTT. As protein: CASSRRTSGNTGELFF.

The V call is TRBV7-2, the J call TRBJ2-7; 14 bases are shared with TRBD2. Germline V gene lookup returns CDR1 SGHTA and CDR2 FQGNSA. The CDR3 runs to 17 residues. The trim removed 5 bases at V and 4 bases at J, leaving 10 bases unmatched. Written as DNA, the CDR3 is TGTGCCAGCAGCCCCCGCGGACTAGCGGGGGGTCAGTACGAGCAGTACTTC. It codes for CASSPRGLAGGQYEQYF.

The chain employs TRBV3-1 (or the pseudogene TRBV3-2) and TRBJ2-1, with D maybe TRBD1 (6 bases). The germline V gene encodes CDR1 LGHDT and CDR2 YNNKEL (reference sequence). The CDR3 length is 13 residues. The V end lost 7 bases, the J end lost 8 bases, and 15 bases lay between the germline ends. DNA of the CDR3: TGTGCCAGCACCCGAACAGGGTTCGATGAGCAGTTCTTC. Its translation is CASTRTGFDEQFF.

This clone was counted a few times. The rearrangement joins TRBV18 to TRBJ2-7; 7 positions agree with TRBD1. The germline V gene encodes CDR1 KGHSH and CDR2 LQKENI. This CDR3 spans 13 amino acids. With 2 bases clipped from V and 3 bases from J, the junction kept 1 base outside the gene matches. The CDR3 protein is CASSPGTDYEQYF. In nucleotides, the CDR3 is TGTGCCAGCTCACCAGGGACAGACTACGAGCAGTACTTC.